The 14 T cell receptor beta chains below come from one sample, sequenced in a study of blood T cell repertoires in COVID-19. Libraries were prepared by immunoSEQ multiplex PCR; TCRdb keeps only in-frame clonotypes and omits some of them. Counted here are tens of thousands of clones, approximately 86% occurring once; the ten biggest clones make up under 8.5%. Sequencing was done on a sample of peripheral blood. The source is a man of 80 years or more with active or convalescent COVID-19.

The CDR3 region is CASSRGTPQETQYF. CDR3 DNA sequence: TGCGCCAGCAGCCGAGGGACACCACAAGAGACCCAGTACTTC. The chain has TRBV4-1 and TRBJ2-5, with D tentatively TRBD1 (6 bases). V was shortened by 4 bases and J by 2 bases, with 11 bases between the two germline ends. This CDR3 comprises 14 residues. Per germline, CDR1 MGHRA and CDR2 YSYEKL.

The V gene is TRBV10-3, the J gene TRBJ1-1; no clear D gene. The CDR3 runs 13 residues. Trimming shortened V by 0 bases and J by 4 bases, and 6 bases separated the two germline ends. Germline V gives CDR1 ENHRY, CDR2 SYGVKD. CDR3 nucleotide sequence: TGTGCCATCAGTGAGTCGACTAGCACTGAAGCTTTCTTT. This gives the protein CAISESTSTEAFF.

V usage is TRBV28 and J usage is TRBJ1-4; maybe TRBD1 (6 bases). V gave up 3 bases and J gave up 8 bases, with 13 bases separating them. This CDR3 is built from 14 residues. Looked up from germline, CDR1 is MDHEN and CDR2 is SYDVKM. The CDR3 reads CASSFSGAGEKLFF. The CDR3 bases are TGTGCCAGCAGTTTTTCAGGGGCCGGGGAAAAACTGTTTTTT.

The rearrangement uses TRBV5-1 and TRBJ1-1, with D perhaps matching TRBD1 (6 bases). Looked up from germline, CDR1 is SGHRS and CDR2 is YFSETQ. The CDR3 covers 13 residues. V lost 4 bases to trimming and J lost 12 bases, with 19 bases between them. The CDR3 nucleotides read TGCGCCAGCAGCGAGGCGGCAGGGGAATGGACTTTCTTT. Translation gives CASSEAAGEWTFF. Filled out from reference TRBV5-1 and TRBJ1-1, the complete variable domain reads KAGVTQTPRYLIKTRGQQVTLSCSPISGHRSVSWYQQTPGQGLQFLFEYFSETQRNKGNFPGRFSGRQFSNSRSEMNVSTLELGDSALYLCASSEAAGEWTFFGQGTRLTVV.

The rearrangement links TRBV5-1 to TRBJ1-2; 9 nucleotides align to TRBD1. Unmatched junction bases numbered 11, after V lost 1 base and J lost 4 bases. The CDR3 consists of 17 residues. Germline V CDR1 and CDR2: SGHRS, YFSETQ. The CDR3, as DNA: TGCGCCAGCAGCTTGTCGGTAACAAGACAGGGGGGCTATGGCTACACCTTC. Its protein product is CASSLSVTRQGGYGYTF. The whole variable domain, remainder taken from reference TRBV5-1 and TRBJ1-2, is KAGVTQTPRYLIKTRGQQVTLSCSPISGHRSVSWYQQTPGQGLQFLFEYFSETQRNKGNFPGRFSGRQFSNSRSEMNVSTLELGDSALYLCASSLSVTRQGGYGYTFGSGTRLTVV.

The chain links TRBV28 to TRBJ1-1, with D possibly being TRBD1 (6 bases). This CDR3 comprises 16 residues. Germline values: CDR1 MDHEN, CDR2 SYDVKM. Between the trimmed V and J ends, which lost 7 bases and 0 bases, there was a span of 18 bases. Written as DNA, the CDR3 is TGTGCCAGCACCGATTCGGTCTGGGGGCTGAACACTGAAGCTTTCTTT. It translates to CASTDSVWGLNTEAFF. Filled out from reference TRBV28 and TRBJ1-1, the complete variable domain reads DVKVTQSSRYLVKRTGEKVFLECVQDMDHENMFWYRQDPGLGLRLIYFSYDVKMKEKGDIPEGYSVSREKKERFSLILESASTNQTSMYLCASTDSVWGLNTEAFFGQGTRLTVV.

The chain joins TRBV7-2 to TRBJ2-7, with 7 bases lining up with TRBD2. In germline, CDR1 is SGHTA, CDR2 FQGNSA. The CDR3 consists of 14 residues. The junction had 5 bases not matched to a gene; V was cut back by 4 bases and J by 2 bases. The CDR3 loop is CASSYAGATYEQYV. CDR3 nucleotide sequence: TGTGCCAGCAGCTATGCGGGAGCGACCTACGAGCAGTACGTC.

The chain employs TRBV28 and TRBJ1-5; 10 positions agree with TRBD1. V gave up 4 bases and J gave up 6 bases; unmatched junction bases: 6. Per germline, CDR1 MDHEN and CDR2 SYDVKM. The CDR3 is 15 amino acids. The CDR3 loop is CASSYGTGDVQPQHF. In DNA form, the CDR3 reads TGTGCCAGCAGTTACGGGACAGGGGATGTTCAGCCCCAGCATTTT. The variable domain in full, completed from reference TRBV28 and TRBJ1-5, reads DVKVTQSSRYLVKRTGEKVFLECVQDMDHENMFWYRQDPGLGLRLIYFSYDVKMKEKGDIPEGYSVSREKKERFSLILESASTNQTSMYLCASSYGTGDVQPQHFGDGTRLSIL.

The V and J genes are TRBV19 and TRBJ1-6; no definite D call. Trimming shortened V by 5 bases and J by 10 bases, and 18 bases separated the two germline ends. Germline-derived CDR1 and CDR2 are LNHDA and SQIVND (reference sequence). The CDR3 sequence is 15 residues long. As DNA, the CDR3 is TGTGCCAGTAGTCCCCAGGAGGTTGGAGGATCACCCCTCCACTTT. Its protein is CASSPQEVGGSPLHF.

The V gene is TRBV28, the J gene TRBJ2-6, with 8 nucleotides matching TRBD1. The V gene's germline CDR1 is MDHEN and CDR2 SYDVKM. J lost 4 bases, V lost 4 bases, and 6 bases had no gene match. This CDR3 spans 16 amino acids. CDR3 in amino acids: CASSSGQGSGANVLTF. For the CDR3, the DNA is TGTGCCAGCAGTTCCGGACAGGGTTCAGGGGCCAACGTCCTGACTTTC.

This clone appeared once. This rearrangement joins TRBV5-1 to TRBJ2-1, with a possible D match to TRBD2 (6 bases). The CDR3 totals 15 residues. From germline, CDR1 is SGHRS and CDR2 YFSETQ. The ends were cut back, 1 base at V and 5 bases at J, with 13 bases in the middle. The CDR3 reads CASSLMAGPDNEQFF. The DNA for the CDR3 is TGCGCCAGCAGCTTGATGGCGGGGCCTGACAATGAGCAGTTCTTC.

The chain has TRBV6-5 and TRBJ2-7, with D uncertain. Trimming took 5 bases from V and 3 from J, leaving 8 bases between them. Germline V gene lookup returns CDR1 MNHEY and CDR2 SVGAGI. This CDR3 has 12 residues. This CDR3 reads CASSQQLYEQYV. The CDR3 DNA reads as TGTGCCAGCAGTCAACAGCTCTACGAGCAGTACGTC.

The chain links TRBV6-6 to TRBJ2-1; tentatively, D is TRBD2 (5 bases). This CDR3 region has 15 residues. The V end lost 4 bases, the J end lost 4 bases, and 14 bases lay between the germline ends. In germline, CDR1 is MNHNY, CDR2 SVGAGI (reference sequence). The CDR3 region is CASSSTSEGYNEQFF. CDR3 bases: TGTGCCAGCAGTTCAACTAGTGAGGGATACAATGAGCAGTTCTTC.

The chain recombines TRBV18 with TRBJ1-1; 8 positions agree with TRBD1. V shed 2 bases, J shed 5 bases, and the junction held 7 bases outside the gene matches. Germline V gene data show CDR1 as KGHSH and CDR2 as LQKENI. This CDR3 comprises 15 residues. CDR3 coding DNA: TGTGCCAGCTCACCATTCGGACAGGGTGGGACTGAAGCTTTCTTT. Protein product: CASSPFGQGGTEAFF.